The 23 T cell receptor beta chains below were found in one sample sequenced in a study of blood T cell repertoires in COVID-19. Libraries were prepared by immunoSEQ multiplex PCR; TCRdb keeps only in-frame clonotypes and omits some of them. The data hold roughly 250,000 clones, with just over 90% observed a single time. The specimen sequenced was PBMCs or T cells enriched from blood (not recorded which). The origin of the receptors is a young woman who had recovered from COVID-19.

In its sample, this clone was seen once. The CDR3 loop reads CASSQVPQLGPAFF. The CDR3 DNA follows: TGTGCCAGCAGCCAAGTGCCGCAACTCGGTCCCGCTTTCTTT. The rearrangement joins TRBV3-1 (or the pseudogene TRBV3-2) to TRBJ1-1; no firm D call. V was cut by 1 base and J by 11 bases, with 17 bases left in between. CDR3 length: 14 amino acids. Germline V gives CDR1 LGHDT, CDR2 YNNKEL (reference sequence).

The rearrangement uses TRBV9 and TRBJ1-2; 10 bases are a match to TRBD1. From germline, CDR1 is SGDLS and CDR2 YYNGEE. The CDR3 length is 14 residues. Losses at the gene ends were 3 bases for V and 2 bases for J; bases not matched to a gene: 1. In DNA, the CDR3 is TGTGCCAGCAGCGCGGGACAGGGGAACTATGGCTACACCTTC. Translated: CASSAGQGNYGYTF.

The chain has TRBV19 and TRBJ2-7; 9 bases match TRBD1. CDR3 length equals 15 residues. V shed 5 bases and J 3 bases; nucleotides not matched to a gene: 8. Germline V CDR1 and CDR2: LNHDA, SQIVND (reference sequence). CDR3 bases: TGTGCCAGTAGTGTTACAGGGGGCTCCGGCTACGAGCAGTACTTC. Its translation is CASSVTGGSGYEQYF.

The chain has TRBV4-1 and TRBJ2-7; D gene ambiguous. CDR1 MGHRA and CDR2 YSYEKL come from the germline V gene. Trimming took off 4 bases at V and 2 bases at J, with 18 bases between the two ends. CDR3 size: 16 residues. The CDR3 DNA reads as TGCGCCAGCAGCCTTGAGCCCCTCGCCGAGACCTACGAGCAGTACTTC. It codes for CASSLEPLAETYEQYF.

V gene TRBV5-6 combines with J gene TRBJ1-5, with D unclear. V was shortened by 2 bases and J by 5 bases, with 5 bases between the two germline ends. The CDR3 runs 12 residues. Per the germline V gene, CDR1 is SGHDT and CDR2 is YYEEEE. The CDR3 protein is CASSLTDQPQHF. The CDR3 DNA is TGTGCCAGCAGCTTAACTGATCAGCCCCAGCATTTT.

This chain uses TRBV9 with TRBJ1-2; 7 bases are shared with TRBD1. V lost 4 bases, J lost 4 bases, and 7 bases stayed unmatched. Germline-derived CDR1 and CDR2 are SGDLS and YYNGEE. The CDR3 extends over 14 amino acids. CDR3 in amino acids: CASSPQTGLYGYTF. DNA for the CDR3: TGTGCCAGCAGCCCCCAGACAGGGCTCTATGGCTACACCTTC.

The V call is TRBV5-1, the J call TRBJ1-2; TRBD1 agrees at 7 bases. This CDR3 spans 14 amino acids. The germline CDR1 and CDR2 sequences are SGHRS and YFSETQ. The V gene end was trimmed by 4 bases and the J gene end by 2 bases; junction bases not matched to a gene: 5. CDR3 sequence reads: CASSADRVNYGYTF. The CDR3, as DNA: TGCGCCAGCAGCGCTGACAGGGTGAACTATGGCTACACCTTC.

The chain employs TRBV28 and TRBJ1-6; D might be TRBD1 (6 bases). Trimming pared 8 bases from V and 6 bases from J, leaving 14 bases between. CDR3 length: 14 residues. Germline-derived CDR1 and CDR2 are MDHEN and SYDVKM. The CDR3 loop reads CASSPQGPNSPLHF. CDR3 bases: TGTGCCAGCTCCCCCCAGGGGCCTAATTCACCCCTCCACTTT.

This chain joins TRBV21-1 and TRBJ1-2; the table gives TRBD1 as D, unverified against the DNA. TRBV21-1 is flagged as a pseudogene. The CDR3 is 13 residues long. CDR3 loop: CASSKSSRGGYTF. As DNA, the CDR3 is TGTGCCAGCAGCAAATCCTCTAGGGGAGGCTACACCTTC.

The chain combines TRBV7-9 with TRBJ1-5; D gene ambiguous. V was shortened by 0 bases and J by 4 bases, with 7 bases between the two germline ends. The CDR3 contains 14 residues. Germline-derived CDR1 and CDR2 are SEHNR and FQNEAQ (reference sequence). CDR3: CASSLASGNQPQHF. In nucleotides, the CDR3 is TGTGCCAGCAGCTTAGCGTCGGGGAATCAGCCCCAGCATTTT. Full variable domain (rest looked up from reference TRBV7-9 and TRBJ1-5): DTGVSQNPRHKITKRGQNVTFRCDPISEHNRLYWYRQTLGQGPEFLTYFQNEAQLEKSRLLSDRFSAERPKGSFSTLEIQRTEQGDSAMYLCASSLASGNQPQHFGDGTRLSIL.

V usage is TRBV9 and J usage is TRBJ1-3, with TRBD1 identical over 7 bases. Germline V lookup: CDR1 SGDLS, CDR2 YYNGEE. Trimming took 4 bases from V and 8 from J; bases not matched to a gene: 9. This CDR3 contains 14 residues. The CDR3 DNA sequence: TGTGCCAGCAGCCTCCAGACAGGGTTGGACACCATATATTTT. It translates to CASSLQTGLDTIYF.

The rearrangement joins TRBV2 to TRBJ2-7; 8 positions match TRBD1. Germline CDR1 SNHLY, CDR2 FYNNEI. V was pared by 5 bases and J by 5 bases, with 2 bases of the junction left unmatched. The CDR3 is 12 amino acids. CDR3 nucleotides: TGTGCCAGCAGTCCGACAGGGGACGAGCAGTACTTC. Amino acids: CASSPTGDEQYF.

This rearrangement joins TRBV15 to TRBJ1-5; no clear D gene. This CDR3 is built from 18 residues. Per germline, CDR1 LNHNV and CDR2 YYDKDF (reference sequence). The V and J ends lost 0 bases and 0 bases respectively, with 15 bases between them. The CDR3 DNA follows: TGTGCCACCAGCAGAGATATAAGGACGGGGAATAGCAATCAGCCCCAGCATTTT. Its translation: CATSRDIRTGNSNQPQHF.

V usage is TRBV27 and J usage is TRBJ1-5; D gene ambiguous. Looked up from germline, CDR1 is MNHEY and CDR2 is SMNVEV (reference sequence). The CDR3 totals 15 residues. Trimming took 3 bases from V and 0 from J, leaving 9 bases between them. The CDR3 is CASSFGSSSNQPQHF. The CDR3 DNA follows: TGTGCCAGCAGTTTTGGCAGTTCTAGCAATCAGCCCCAGCATTTT.

This clone was observed a few times. The V and J genes are TRBV19 and TRBJ1-2, with D possibly matching TRBD1 (5 bases). Germline V gene sequence: CDR1 LNHDA, CDR2 SQIVND (reference sequence). Trimming removed 0 bases at V and 3 bases at J, with 8 bases between. CDR3 size: 14 residues. CDR3 loop: CASSIEWGDYGYTF. CDR3 nucleotide sequence: TGTGCCAGTAGTATAGAGTGGGGGGACTATGGCTACACCTTC.

In DNA, the CDR3 is TGTGCCAGCAGCTTTGGGGACAGGGCCCGAGAGACCCAGTACTTC. It codes for CASSFGDRARETQYF. The gene calls are TRBV7-9 and TRBJ2-5, with 9 bases identical to TRBD1. After removal of 3 bases from V and 4 bases from J, the junction contained 6 bases not matched to a gene. CDR3 length equals 15 residues. From germline, CDR1 is SEHNR and CDR2 FQNEAQ (reference sequence).

In its sample, this clone was seen once. This chain joins TRBV18 and TRBJ2-5; D not resolved. Germline V CDR1 and CDR2: KGHSH, LQKENI. The ends were cut back, 3 bases at V and 5 bases at J, with 13 bases in the middle. The CDR3 contains 14 residues. The DNA for the CDR3 is TGTGCCAGCTCACCGGTTCAAGCCCTGGAGACCCAGTACTTC. This gives the protein CASSPVQALETQYF.

V gene TRBV6-2 or TRBV6-3 combines with J gene TRBJ2-7; possible D gene TRBD1, 5 bases. Germline CDR1 and CDR2: MNHEY and SVGEGT. V lost 3 bases to trimming and J lost 3 bases, with 21 bases between them. This CDR3 has 17 residues. The CDR3 DNA reads as TGTGCCAGCAGTTATTCTCCTGCAGGGCAGACGGACTACGAGCAGTACTTC. This encodes CASSYSPAGQTDYEQYF.

This chain links TRBV3-1 (or the pseudogene TRBV3-2) with TRBJ1-4; D not certain. The germline V gene has CDR1 LGHDT and CDR2 YNNKEL (reference sequence). The V end lost 0 bases, the J end lost 8 bases, and 16 bases lay between the germline ends. This CDR3 is built from 16 residues. CDR3 bases: TGTGCCAGCAGCCAAGATCGGCACGCACGGAGGGAAAAACTGTTTTTT. Residues: CASSQDRHARREKLFF.

The chain carries TRBV18 and TRBJ1-1; 7 bases are shared with TRBD1. V was pared by 2 bases and J by 0 bases, with 6 bases of the junction left unmatched. This CDR3 has 16 residues. The germline V gene encodes CDR1 KGHSH and CDR2 LQKENI. DNA for the CDR3: TGTGCCAGCTCACCAGCACAGGGGATCATGAACACTGAAGCTTTCTTT. It specifies CASSPAQGIMNTEAFF.

The CDR3 reads CASSQATNYGYTF. DNA for the CDR3: TGCGCCAGCAGCCAAGCCACTAACTATGGCTACACCTTC. The chain employs TRBV4-1 and TRBJ1-2; D unclear. From germline, CDR1 is MGHRA and CDR2 YSYEKL. Deletions cut 1 base from V and 0 bases from J, with 3 bases between. The CDR3 extends over 13 amino acids.

The J gene is TRBJ2-1, the V gene TRBV6-5; 11 nucleotides align to TRBD2. The V gene's germline CDR1 is MNHEY and CDR2 SVGAGI. The V segment lost 4 bases and the J segment 3 bases; nucleotides outside the gene matches: 2. The CDR3 is 15 amino acids. For the CDR3, the DNA is TGTGCCAGCAGTTTAGCGGGAGGGGGCTACAATGAGCAGTTCTTC. Its translation: CASSLAGGGYNEQFF.

This chain connects TRBV10-3 to TRBJ2-5; 10 bases map to TRBD2. After removal of 3 bases from V and 0 bases from J, the junction contained 7 bases not matched to a gene. The germline CDR1 and CDR2 sequences are ENHRY and SYGVKD. The CDR3 spans 17 residues. This chain's CDR3 is CAISDPGLASYQETQYF. Here the CDR3 DNA reads TGTGCCATCAGTGACCCGGGACTAGCGTCGTACCAAGAGACCCAGTACTTC.